The clone carrying this TCR beta chain has a single count. The antigen is undetermined. The identical CDR3 is also encoded by other nucleotide sequences in the sample. This record comes from a study of shared clonotypes between healthy human individuals. Study context: The donor pool was made up of two women and a few men aged 18 to 49. Study observations and caveats: Compared with memory subsets, naive subsets generally had larger estimated richness.

The V and J ends lost 0 bases and 0 bases respectively, with 8 bases between them. This CDR3 contains 16 residues. Germline CDR1 SGHTA, CDR2 FQGNSA. Profiled with immunoSEQ multiplex PCR; TCRdb holds only in-frame clones, not every one. The sample records around 2.3 million clones, roughly 95% being singletons. The chain joins TRBV7-2 to TRBJ2-2; perhaps TRBD2 as D (7 bases). The sample comprised naive CD4+ T cells sorted from blood. Described subset: CD45RA+ positively selected. The TCR sequence derives from a man between 18 and 29 years old in good health. CDR3 in amino acids: CASSLAGGPNTGELFF. The DNA of the CDR3 is TGTGCCAGCAGCTTAGCGGGGGGGCCGAACACCGGGGAGCTGTTTTTT.